This T cell receptor beta chain was identified in a study of T cell repertoires in cytomegalovirus infection. The CDR3 length is 14 residues. Germline assignment: CDR1 KGHDR and CDR2 SFDVKD. With 2 bases removed from V and 2 bases from J, the gap between germline ends came to 6 bases. This clonotype was counted a few times. TCRdb redid the calling of the reads with MiXCR, one entry per CDR3 protein. The table has fewer than 200,000 distinct CDR3 sequences, 7.5% to 10% seen once. The genes are TRBV24-1 and TRBJ1-3; tentatively, D is TRBD1 (5 bases). The sequenced sample was PBMCs. This sequence was found in a human donor in good health (CMV status not recorded). Some clones in this sample may be carry-over from other donors' samples. The DNA for the CDR3 is TGTGCCACCAGTGATTCAGGGACTGGAAACACCATATATTTT. It yields the protein CATSDSGTGNTIYF.